Listed below are T cell receptor beta chains from one sample, sequenced in a study of blood T cell repertoires in COVID-19. The protocol was immunoSEQ multiplex PCR, while the TCRdb copy is restricted to in-frame clones and leaves out a portion. The sample carries about 240,000 clones, around 85% recorded once. Sample: PBMCs or T cells enriched from blood (not recorded which). The receptor source for this set is a woman between 35 and 50 years old with acute COVID-19. Both conserved end residues are part of each CDR3. The D gene is left open where the match is weak.

CASNPSRGAAFF NA TRBJ1-1 TRBV28
CASSLDGYYQETQYF NA TRBJ2-5 TRBV5-1
CASIREGAHTEAFF TRBD1 TRBJ1-1 TRBV6-5
CASSFGGQGYLEQYF TRBD1 TRBJ2-7 TRBV5-6
CASSLEQSYEQYF NA TRBJ2-7 TRBV13
CASSPLQGEAFF NA TRBJ1-1 TRBV5-1
CASSLTPGTSYYEQYF NA TRBJ2-7 TRBV7-3
CATSRDRTSGSYEQFF TRBD2 TRBJ2-1 TRBV15
CASRPGDTRYGYTF NA TRBJ1-2 TRBV27
CATSDSPGAEQFF NA TRBJ2-1 TRBV24-1
CASRRTGAEAFF TRBD1 TRBJ1-1 TRBV6-5
CSASSTGGDLWDLNEQFF NA TRBJ2-1 TRBV20-1
CASSFDQGAREQYF TRBD1 TRBJ2-7 TRBV28
CASSVRVSEAFF NA TRBJ1-1 TRBV2
CSASDSKGADTQYF NA TRBJ2-3 TRBV20-1
CATRDFGQAGTGELFF NA TRBJ2-2 TRBV15
CASSELAGAYNEQFF TRBD2 TRBJ2-1 TRBV9
CASSNFEGTNEQYF TRBD2 TRBJ2-7 TRBV6-5
CASSFFSSYNEQFF NA TRBJ2-1 TRBV11-2
CASSFRTGVGETQYF TRBD1 TRBJ2-5 TRBV19
CASSFGRAGNTIYF NA TRBJ1-3 TRBV7-2
CASSLGHSGRGVEQYF NA TRBJ2-7 TRBV13
CASSGGSEGTKNIQYF NA TRBJ2-4 TRBV6-6
CASSSSGYNEQFF TRBD2 TRBJ2-1 TRBV7-9
CASSLRTGELFF NA TRBJ2-2 TRBV27
CASSEGLAGGADTQYF TRBD2 TRBJ2-3 TRBV2
CASISRANRGVNEKLFF TRBD1 TRBJ1-4 TRBV19
CASSYGSGDEQFF NA TRBJ2-1 TRBV6-5
CASRTIGGNYGYTF NA TRBJ1-2 TRBV27
CASSLRAGAPYEQYF NA TRBJ2-7 TRBV7-3
CASSLGSGGRGEQFF TRBD2 TRBJ2-1 TRBV7-9
CASSLYGGEQFF NA TRBJ2-1 TRBV27
CASSLAANTEAFF NA TRBJ1-1 TRBV7-9
CASSYPTRWETQYF NA TRBJ2-5 TRBV6-2/TRBV6-3
CASSLGDRDSGEAFF TRBD1 TRBJ1-1 TRBV5-1
CASSQAQGDTEAFF NA TRBJ1-1 TRBV4-1
CASSNRDFNSPLHF NA TRBJ1-6 TRBV2
CASSVRLAGQNEQFF TRBD2 TRBJ2-1 TRBV9
CAWSVVVDRGYEQYF TRBD1 TRBJ2-7 TRBV30
CASSLSQRGDTQYF NA TRBJ2-3 TRBV27
CASSHDQAIDYGYTF NA TRBJ1-2 TRBV14
CASSYRGGYTF NA TRBJ1-2 TRBV6-5
CSARQNTEAFF NA TRBJ1-1 TRBV20-1
CASSLEDRAPLHF TRBD1 TRBJ1-6 TRBV7-3
CASREGGGIYEQYF NA TRBJ2-7 TRBV19
CASSPQQGATRNTIYF TRBD1 TRBJ1-3 TRBV19
CAWSVGSGDTGANVLTF NA TRBJ2-6 TRBV30
CATSRDLANYGYTF NA TRBJ1-2 TRBV15
CASSLVPRLGPYGYTF NA TRBJ1-2 TRBV11-2
CASSVTGKNTEAFF NA TRBJ1-1 TRBV19
CAWTLGTSGRAPGELFF TRBD2 TRBJ2-2 TRBV30
CAWSIDRAYEQYF TRBD1 TRBJ2-7 TRBV30
CASSRGQGETSDTQYF TRBD1 TRBJ2-3 TRBV4-2
CASKGTGNSPLHF NA TRBJ1-6 TRBV5-1
CASSLEGRALDEQYF TRBD2 TRBJ2-7 TRBV11-2